A single sample gave rise to the 29 T cell receptor beta chains below, sequenced in a study of T-cell memory formation after mild COVID-19. From the 5' RACE reads, TCRdb called clonotypes with MiXCR, one entry per CDR3 protein. The data show some 410,000 distinct CDR3 sequences, with more than 20% seen just once and roughly 13% held by the top ten. The sequencing input was PBMCs or a T cell subset sorted from them (not recorded which). The receptors here all came from an adult woman who had mild COVID-19 (a few samples of this study predate the infection). Cell type and time point are not known.

Here the CDR3 reads CASSSALRGTEAFF. For the CDR3, the DNA is TGTGCCAGCAGTTCTGCCCTTAGGGGGACTGAAGCTTTCTTT. This chain connects TRBV6-5 to TRBJ1-1, with a weak D call TRBD1 (6 bases). The CDR3 consists of 14 residues. CDR1 and CDR2 from the germline V gene are MNHEY and SVGAGI. Between the trimmed V and J ends, which lost 4 bases and 5 bases, there was a span of 14 bases.

V and J are TRBV20-1 and TRBJ1-5; D may be TRBD1 (6 bases). Germline V gene data show CDR1 as DFQATT and CDR2 as SNEGSKA (reference sequence). V was shortened by 7 bases and J by 6 bases, with 19 bases between the two germline ends. The CDR3 covers 14 residues. The CDR3: CSGARGALGQPQHF. CDR3 DNA: TGCAGTGGGGCCCGGGGGGCGCTGGGTCAGCCCCAGCATTTT.

V is TRBV29-1 and J is TRBJ2-7, with 10 positions matching TRBD1. V lost 7 bases and J lost 6; bases outside the gene matches: 15. The CDR3 has 15 residues. Per germline, CDR1 SQVTM and CDR2 ANQGSEA. The DNA for the CDR3 is TGCAGCGCTGGGAGACAGGGGGCGAAATACAGCGAGCAGTACTTC. This codes for CSAGRQGAKYSEQYF.

This clonotype turned up a few times. The chain combines TRBV4-1 with TRBJ1-1, with 8 bases aligning to TRBD1. The CDR3 spans 16 residues. Germline-derived CDR1 and CDR2 are MGHRA and YSYEKL. After removal of 1 base from V and 1 base from J, the junction contained 5 bases not matched to a gene. The CDR3 sequence: CASSQGRQGRNTEAFF. The CDR3 DNA reads as TGCGCCAGCAGCCAAGGAAGACAGGGGAGGAACACTGAAGCTTTCTTT.

Only a few counts were recorded for this clonotype. The chain carries TRBV5-1 and TRBJ2-2, with 8 nucleotides matching TRBD1. The length of the CDR3 is 14 residues. The germline V gene has CDR1 SGHRS and CDR2 YFSETQ. V lost 3 bases to trimming and J lost 5 bases; unmatched junction nucleotides: 3. The CDR3 nucleotides read TGCGCCAGCAGCTCGGGACAGGAGACCGGGGAGCTGTTTTTT. It specifies CASSSGQETGELFF.

The chain couples TRBV7-3 to TRBJ2-1; D possibly corresponds to TRBD2 (6 bases). The germline CDR1 and CDR2 sequences are SGHTA and FQGTGA. Trimming left V 5 bases short and J 6 bases short, with 26 bases between. The CDR3 contains 18 residues. The CDR3 spells CASSPGAGAAGWLNEQFF. CDR3 in DNA: TGTGCCAGCAGCCCAGGTGCAGGAGCGGCGGGGTGGCTCAATGAGCAGTTCTTC.

This clonotype was recorded a few times. V usage is TRBV29-1 and J usage is TRBJ1-1, with 8 bases matching TRBD1. The germline gives CDR1 SQVTM, CDR2 ANQGSEA. The V gene end was trimmed by 4 bases and the J gene end by 7 bases; junction bases not matched to a gene: 5. The CDR3 spans 12 residues. CDR3 nucleotide sequence: TGCAGCGTTGCGGGACAGGCCCGTGAAGCTTTCTTT. It codes for CSVAGQAREAFF.

The rearrangement joins TRBV12-3 or TRBV12-4 to TRBJ2-2, with 7 positions matching TRBD1. The CDR3 contains 14 residues. The junction had 4 bases not matched to a gene; V was cut back by 3 bases and J by 6 bases. The CDR3 sequence is CASSLLTGSGELFF. The CDR3 nucleotides are TGTGCCAGCAGTTTGCTGACAGGGTCCGGGGAGCTGTTTTTT.

This clonotype was seen at least ten times. This chain uses TRBV24-1 with TRBJ2-1; 9 bases align to TRBD2. In germline, CDR1 is KGHDR, CDR2 SFDVKD. The ends lost 3 bases at V and 8 bases at J; junction bases unmatched: 10. This CDR3 is built from 16 residues. DNA for the CDR3: TGTGCCACCAGTGATCCCCTAAGCGGGGGGAAGCATGAGCAGTTCTTC. Encoded protein: CATSDPLSGGKHEQFF.

The genes are TRBV18 and TRBJ2-3; D possibly matches TRBD1 or TRBD2 (6 bases each). V dropped 6 bases and J dropped 6 bases, with 10 bases sitting between them. The CDR3 length is 12 residues. Germline-derived CDR1 and CDR2 are KGHSH and LQKENI. The CDR3 region is CASSEGGDTQYF. DNA for the CDR3: TGTGCCAGCTCCGAGGGGGGCGATACGCAGTATTTT.

This clonotype was observed many times. The V and J genes are TRBV29-1 and TRBJ2-5; 8 positions match TRBD2. CDR3 length: 14 residues. V was pared by 4 bases and J by 2 bases, with 6 bases of the junction left unmatched. CDR1 and CDR2 from the germline V gene are SQVTM and ANQGSEA. The CDR3, as DNA: TGCAGCGTTGTTAGCGGGGTGCTTCAAGAGACCCAGTACTTC. Protein product: CSVVSGVLQETQYF.

The chain carries TRBV18 and TRBJ2-3; D not certain. V lost 3 bases and J 7 bases, leaving 11 bases between the germline ends. In germline, CDR1 is KGHSH, CDR2 LQKENI. This CDR3 region has 13 residues. In DNA form, the CDR3 reads TGTGCCAGCTCACCCGTTGATGTAAATACGCAGTATTTT. Translated: CASSPVDVNTQYF.

This clonotype has only a few counts. The gene calls are TRBV12-3 or TRBV12-4 and TRBJ2-5, with 8 bases aligning to TRBD2. The V and J ends lost 3 bases and 3 bases, in that order; junction bases with no gene match: 3. The CDR3 covers 14 residues. The CDR3 bases are TGTGCCAGCAGTTTTGGACTAGCAGAAGAGACCCAGTACTTC. Its translation is CASSFGLAEETQYF.

This clonotype was found many times. The chain has TRBV19 and TRBJ2-5; D not certain. The CDR3 has 15 amino acids. Trimming removed 5 bases from V and 5 bases from J, with 18 bases in between. CDR1 is LNHDA and CDR2 is SQIVND in the germline V gene (reference sequence). CDR3 coding DNA: TGTGCCAGTAGTGCTTCGGAGCTTCAAAGGGAGACCCAGTACTTC. Its translation is CASSASELQRETQYF.

The rearrangement uses TRBV29-1 and TRBJ1-2; D gene uncertain. The CDR3 spans 14 residues. Germline values: CDR1 SQVTM, CDR2 ANQGSEA. Trimming removed 2 bases from V and 0 bases from J, with 10 bases in between. The CDR3 DNA sequence: TGCAGCGTTGAAAAAACGGGGACTAACTATGGCTACACCTTC. It translates to CSVEKTGTNYGYTF. The whole variable domain, filled in from reference TRBV29-1 and TRBJ1-2, reads SAVISQKPSRDICQRGTSLTIQCQVDSQVTMMFWYRQQPGQSLTLIATANQGSEATYESGFVIDKFPISRPNLTFSTLTVSNMSPEDSSIYLCSVEKTGTNYGYTFGSGTRLTVV.

This chain links TRBV5-1 with TRBJ2-2; D is uncertain. The CDR3 length is 11 residues. The ends were cut back, 2 bases at V and 7 bases at J, with 3 bases in the middle. Germline values: CDR1 SGHRS, CDR2 YFSETQ. The DNA of the CDR3 is TGCGCCAGCAGCTTTTTCGGGGAGCTGTTTTTT. This sequence encodes CASSFFGELFF.

The J gene is TRBJ2-5, the V gene TRBV9, with 7 nucleotides matching TRBD1. The V and J ends lost 3 bases and 1 base, in that order; junction bases with no gene match: 3. The CDR3 is 14 residues long. In germline, CDR1 is SGDLS, CDR2 YYNGEE. As DNA, the CDR3 is TGTGCCAGCAGCGCCCACAGGGGCCAAGAGACCCAGTACTTC. Its protein is CASSAHRGQETQYF.

J is TRBJ1-3 and V is TRBV19; D call uncertain. Germline-derived CDR1 and CDR2 are LNHDA and SQIVND (reference sequence). The CDR3 sequence is 14 residues long. Deletions cut 5 bases from V and 0 bases from J, with 8 bases between. The CDR3 DNA reads as TGTGCCAGTAGTCACGGTAACTCTGGAAACACCATATATTTT. Amino acids: CASSHGNSGNTIYF.

The chain links TRBV9 to TRBJ2-1, with 10 bases matching TRBD1. Germline V gives CDR1 SGDLS, CDR2 YYNGEE. The length of the CDR3 is 14 residues. With 3 bases clipped from V and 9 bases from J, the junction kept 6 bases outside the gene matches. The CDR3 DNA sequence: TGTGCCAGCAGCGCCCAGACAGGGGGCAGTGAGCAGTTCTTC. As protein: CASSAQTGGSEQFF.

J is TRBJ2-2 and V is TRBV9, with D unclear. Trimming cost V 4 bases and J 6 bases, with 10 bases left between them. The CDR3 has 13 amino acids. Germline loops: CDR1 SGDLS, CDR2 YYNGEE. CDR3 sequence reads: CASSREAPGELFF. The CDR3, as DNA: TGTGCCAGCAGCCGCGAGGCCCCCGGGGAGCTGTTTTTT.

This clonotype was detected a few times. The V and J genes are TRBV10-3 and TRBJ2-7; a weak D match, TRBD1 (5 bases). This CDR3 region has 13 residues. V shed 6 bases and J shed 6 bases, with 15 bases lying between them. Germline V gives CDR1 ENHRY, CDR2 SYGVKD. The CDR3: CAIRAGSSGEQYF. DNA for the CDR3: TGTGCCATCAGGGCAGGGTCGTCCGGCGAGCAGTACTTC.

This chain joins TRBV24-1 and TRBJ2-3; D gene uncertain. The germline CDR1 and CDR2 sequences are KGHDR and SFDVKD. This CDR3 spans 12 amino acids. The V end lost 8 bases, the J end lost 4 bases, and 9 bases lay between the germline ends. The CDR3 is CATTIVPDTQYF. CDR3 in DNA: TGTGCCACCACTATAGTTCCAGATACGCAGTATTTT.

This sequence joins TRBV6-1 and TRBJ2-2; 7 bases align to TRBD1. Germline lookup yields CDR1 MNHNS and CDR2 SASEGT. Trimming took 7 bases from V and 0 from J; bases not matched to a gene: 5. CDR3 length: 15 amino acids. The CDR3 nucleotides read TGTGCCAGCACTCCCGGGACAGCGAACACCGGGGAGCTGTTTTTT. It yields the protein CASTPGTANTGELFF.

This clonotype appeared many times. The V call is TRBV11-2, the J call TRBJ2-1; D not certain. Germline assignment: CDR1 SGHAT and CDR2 FQNNGV. Trimming shortened V by 0 bases and J by 2 bases, and 17 bases separated the two germline ends. The CDR3 runs 18 residues. The CDR3 region has the DNA TGTGCCAGCAGCTTAGATCCCCTCGGTAGTCCGGCCTACAATGAGCAGTTCTTC. The encoded protein is CASSLDPLGSPAYNEQFF. Together with reference TRBV11-2 and TRBJ2-1, the CDR3 gives the full variable domain: EAGVAQSPRYKIIEKRQSVAFWCNPISGHATLYWYQQILGQGPKLLIQFQNNGVVDDSQLPKDRFSAERLKGVDSTLKIQPAKLEDSAVYLCASSLDPLGSPAYNEQFFGPGTRLTVL.

This rearrangement joins TRBV12-3 or TRBV12-4 to TRBJ1-1; possibly TRBD1 for D (5 bases). The CDR3 length is 12 residues. V was pared by 4 bases and J by 10 bases, with 13 bases between. This CDR3 is CASSSSTVRAFF. The DNA of the CDR3 is TGTGCCAGCAGTTCGTCGACAGTCCGAGCTTTCTTT.

The chain couples TRBV5-1 to TRBJ2-3; D may be TRBD2 (5 bases). The germline V and J ends were trimmed by 1 base and 4 bases, with 19 bases remaining between them. This CDR3 is built from 17 residues. Germline V gives CDR1 SGHRS, CDR2 YFSETQ. CDR3 protein: CASSLKTLAAASDTQYF. CDR3 bases: TGCGCCAGCAGCTTGAAGACCCTAGCAGCCGCTTCAGATACGCAGTATTTT.

This rearrangement joins TRBV24-1 to TRBJ2-2; perhaps TRBD1 as D (5 bases). From germline, CDR1 is KGHDR and CDR2 SFDVKD. V was clipped by 0 bases and J by 4 bases, with 8 bases between them. CDR3 length: 15 amino acids. CDR3 region: CATSDLGAGTGELFF. The CDR3 nucleotides read TGTGCCACCAGTGATTTGGGGGCTGGCACCGGGGAGCTGTTTTTT.

This clonotype showed up just a few times. The rearrangement uses TRBV5-1 and TRBJ2-1; 10 positions match TRBD2. This CDR3 is built from 17 residues. Germline assignment: CDR1 SGHRS and CDR2 YFSETQ. Germline trimming cut 4 bases from V and 7 bases from J; bases unmatched to any gene: 14. The CDR3 protein is CASSPPKAGGPKNEQFF. The CDR3 DNA reads as TGCGCCAGCAGCCCACCCAAAGCGGGGGGGCCGAAAAATGAGCAGTTCTTC.

The rearrangement joins TRBV30 to TRBJ1-1; tentative D call: TRBD1 (5 bases). This CDR3 region has 15 residues. Trimming took off 0 bases at V and 2 bases at J, with 13 bases between the two ends. Germline V gene data show CDR1 as GTSNPN and CDR2 as SVGIG (reference sequence). CDR3 loop: CAWSVGGDLNTEAFF. The DNA of the CDR3 is TGTGCCTGGAGTGTTGGGGGAGATCTAAACACTGAAGCTTTCTTT.